These 6 T cell receptor beta chains were all obtained from the same sample, sequenced in a study of T cell repertoires in cytomegalovirus infection. MiXCR, run by TCRdb on the reads, gives a single entry per CDR3 protein. The table lists about 530,000 distinct CDR3 sequences, around 27% of them singletons. Source material: PBMCs. Receptors were obtained from a human donor in good health (CMV status not recorded). Some clones in this sample may be carry-over from other donors' samples.

The chain carries TRBV27 and TRBJ2-1; TRBD1 matches 10 bases. V lost 11 bases, J lost 5 bases, and 9 bases stayed unmatched. Germline loops: CDR1 MNHEY, CDR2 SMNVEV (reference sequence). The CDR3 contains 14 residues. In DNA, the CDR3 is TGTGCCGCAAGACGGGACAGGGGCCACAATGAGCAGTTCTTC. Translation: CAARRDRGHNEQFF.

The chain carries TRBV24-1 and TRBJ2-7; TRBD1 aligns across 12 bases. J lost 7 bases, V lost 4 bases, and 7 bases had no gene match. The germline V gene encodes CDR1 KGHDR and CDR2 SFDVKD. The CDR3 spans 15 residues. In DNA, the CDR3 is TGTGCCACCAGTGACGGGACAGGGGGCCTCGGTGAGCAGTACGTC. It codes for CATSDGTGGLGEQYV.

In its sample, this clonotype was seen a few times. The rearrangement uses TRBV2 and TRBJ1-5, with 8 bases identical to TRBD1. The germline V gene encodes CDR1 SNHLY and CDR2 FYNNEI. Germline trimming cut 6 bases from V and 1 base from J; bases unmatched to any gene: 5. The CDR3 covers 15 residues. The CDR3 loop reads CASREGQVSNQPQHF. The CDR3 bases are TGTGCCAGCAGGGAGGGACAGGTGAGCAATCAGCCCCAGCATTTT.

There are a few counts of this clonotype. The V and J genes are TRBV7-3 and TRBJ2-3; D may be TRBD1 or TRBD2 (5 bases each). The V end lost 6 bases, the J end lost 6 bases, and 19 bases lay between the germline ends. Germline CDR1 is SGHTA and CDR2 is FQGTGA. The length of the CDR3 is 15 residues. The CDR3 region has the DNA TGTGCCAGCAGGACTCCTGGGGGAGTTTCCGATACGCAGTATTTT. Protein: CASRTPGGVSDTQYF.

The chain is built from TRBV6-2 or TRBV6-3 and TRBJ2-7; D tentatively reads TRBD1 or TRBD2 (5 bases each). Germline V gene lookup returns CDR1 MNHEY and CDR2 SVGEGT. This CDR3 has 12 residues. Deletions cut 2 bases from V and 5 bases from J, with 7 bases between. The CDR3 region has the DNA TGTGCCAGCAGTTACCGGGGACACGAGCAGTACGTC. As protein: CASSYRGHEQYV.

The chain employs TRBV5-1 and TRBJ2-3; D remains unclear. Germline V gives CDR1 SGHRS, CDR2 YFSETQ. CDR3 size: 16 residues. V gave up 0 bases and J gave up 0 bases, with 11 bases separating them. CDR3 sequence reads: CASSLVETTSTDTQYF. Written as DNA, the CDR3 is TGCGCCAGCAGCTTGGTTGAAACCACTAGCACAGATACGCAGTATTTT.